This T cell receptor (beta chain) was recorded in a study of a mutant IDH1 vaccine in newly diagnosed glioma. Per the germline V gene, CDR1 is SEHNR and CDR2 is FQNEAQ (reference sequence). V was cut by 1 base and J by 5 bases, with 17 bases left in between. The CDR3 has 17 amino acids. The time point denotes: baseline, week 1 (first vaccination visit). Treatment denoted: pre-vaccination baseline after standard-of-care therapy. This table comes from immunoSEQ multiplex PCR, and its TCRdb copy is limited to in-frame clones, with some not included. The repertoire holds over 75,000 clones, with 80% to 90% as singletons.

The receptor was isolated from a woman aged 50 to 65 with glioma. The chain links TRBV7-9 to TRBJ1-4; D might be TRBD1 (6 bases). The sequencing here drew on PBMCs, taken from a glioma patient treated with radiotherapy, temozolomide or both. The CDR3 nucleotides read TGTGCCAGCAGCTTAGGGGTAGGACAGTTAAAGAATGAAAAACTGTTTTTT. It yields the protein CASSLGVGQLKNEKLFF.